Presented here are 27 T cell receptor beta chains from one specimen sequenced in a study of OX40 agonist ivuxolimab in advanced cancers. To prepare the library, the immunoSEQ multiplex PCR assay was applied. In its TCRdb copy, this immuneACCESS table keeps in-frame sequences only and misses some clones. Where compared with another copy, unresolved V genes explain less than half of these, and the others have no known cause. The sample table lists roughly 77,000 clones, about four fifths of them with a count of one. In total, the top ten clones hold roughly 0.5% of the sample. Sequencing was performed on CD4+ or CD8+ T cells sorted from blood, taken in a trial of the OX40 agonist ivuxolimab. Receptor source: an adult with an advanced solid tumor such as melanoma, head and neck, liver or kidney cancer.

The chain combines TRBV11-3 with TRBJ2-3; 7 nucleotides align to TRBD2. Trimming at V came to 5 bases and at J to 0 bases, leaving 5 bases not matched to a gene. The CDR3 has 15 residues. The V gene's germline CDR1 is SGHNT and CDR2 YENEEA. The CDR3 sequence: CASSVTSLSTDTQYF. For the CDR3, the DNA is TGTGCCAGCAGCGTGACTAGCTTGAGCACAGATACGCAGTATTTT.

This clone is categorized as medium-sized. V gene TRBV10-3 combines with J gene TRBJ1-4; D remains ambiguous. V was clipped by 4 bases and J by 5 bases, with 8 bases between them. CDR3 length: 13 residues. Germline lookup yields CDR1 ENHRY and CDR2 SYGVKD. The CDR3 sequence is CAISGQENEKLFF. CDR3 DNA: TGTGCCATCAGTGGGCAGGAGAATGAAAAACTGTTTTTT.

The CDR3 is CASSLWGSGGGTLGEQYF. CDR3 nucleotide sequence: TGTGCCAGCAGCTTATGGGGCTCGGGCGGGGGCACACTCGGGGAGCAGTACTTC. The chain carries TRBV7-8 and TRBJ2-7, with a possible D match to TRBD2 (7 bases). CDR3 length: 18 amino acids. Germline lookup yields CDR1 SGHVS and CDR2 FQNEAQ. The ends were cut back, 2 bases at V and 7 bases at J, with 27 bases in the middle.

The chain is built from TRBV7-8 and TRBJ1-6; 7 bases are shared with TRBD1. CDR1 and CDR2 (germline): SGHVS, FQNEAQ. V was clipped by 4 bases and J by 10 bases; unmatched bases: 7. CDR3 length: 14 amino acids. CDR3 nucleotides: TGTGCCAGCAGCTGGGACAGCGTGTCCTCACCCCTCCACTTT. As protein: CASSWDSVSSPLHF.

The chain links TRBV7-8 to TRBJ2-7; 11 positions agree with TRBD2. The CDR3 spans 15 residues. CDR1 SGHVS and CDR2 FQNEAQ come from the germline V gene. The V segment lost 5 bases and the J segment 1 base; nucleotides outside the gene matches: 4. The CDR3 DNA reads as TGTGCCAGCAGCGTGAGACTAGCGGGGTCCTACGAGCAGTACTTC. Its protein product is CASSVRLAGSYEQYF.

This chain joins TRBV30 and TRBJ1-5; a weak D match, TRBD1 (5 bases). Trimming took off 3 bases at V and 7 bases at J, with 19 bases between the two ends. Per the germline V gene, CDR1 is GTSNPN and CDR2 is SVGIG (reference sequence). The CDR3 runs to 15 residues. CDR3 protein: CAWSPHLGGMQPQHF. The CDR3 region has the DNA TGTGCCTGGAGCCCACATCTGGGGGGGATGCAGCCCCAGCATTTT.

The chain joins TRBV18 to TRBJ2-7; a weak D match, TRBD2 (5 bases). V lost 5 bases to trimming and J lost 5 bases, with 10 bases between them. The CDR3 is made up of 12 amino acids. The germline V gene has CDR1 KGHSH and CDR2 LQKENI. CDR3 in DNA: TGTGCCAGCTCATACTCGCGGGACGAGCAGTACTTC. This translates into CASSYSRDEQYF.

V is TRBV5-5 and J is TRBJ1-6; no clear D gene. Trimming removed 4 bases from V and 7 bases from J, with 6 bases in between. Looked up from germline, CDR1 is SGHKS and CDR2 is YYEKEE (reference sequence). The CDR3 sequence is 12 residues long. The CDR3 spells CASSPPNSPLHF. CDR3 in DNA: TGTGCCAGCAGCCCCCCGAATTCACCCCTCCACTTT.

This rearrangement joins TRBV19 to TRBJ2-1; tentative D call: TRBD1 (5 bases). V was shortened by 3 bases and J by 7 bases, with 16 bases between the two germline ends. The CDR3 loop spans 15 amino acids. In germline, CDR1 is LNHDA, CDR2 SQIVND (reference sequence). CDR3 in DNA: TGTGCCAGTAGTATTAGGGGCCAGGACACGAATGAGCAGTTCTTC. Its protein is CASSIRGQDTNEQFF.

On this clone itself: Other DNA sequences in the same sample also yield this CDR3. This sequence joins TRBV7-2 and TRBJ2-5; D gene ambiguous. V lost 5 bases and J lost 5, with 6 bases in between. Germline CDR1 is SGHTA and CDR2 is FQGNSA. The CDR3 spans 11 residues. CDR3 DNA sequence: TGTGCCAGCAGCCTCACGGAGACCCAGTACTTC. As protein: CASSLTETQYF.

This chain links TRBV7-2 with TRBJ1-2; D is possibly TRBD1 (6 bases). The CDR3 extends over 15 amino acids. V was trimmed by 4 bases and J by 8 bases, leaving 20 bases between them. Germline V gene lookup returns CDR1 SGHTA and CDR2 FQGNSA. Written as DNA, the CDR3 is TGTGCCAGCAGCTCCACCTACAGGGAAGACGGGGGCTACACCTTC. It yields the protein CASSSTYREDGGYTF.

The chain has TRBV7-2 and TRBJ2-3, with 7 bases that match TRBD2. Trimming cost V 2 bases and J 2 bases; bases outside gene matches: 4. The CDR3 extends over 15 amino acids. Germline-derived CDR1 and CDR2 are SGHTA and FQGNSA. The CDR3 region is CASSLTSVYTDTQYF. CDR3 DNA sequence: TGTGCCAGCAGCTTAACTAGCGTATACACAGATACGCAGTATTTT.

In this sample, this clone turned up a few times. This chain joins TRBV5-4 and TRBJ2-6; TRBD1 is a possible D gene (6 bases). V dropped 7 bases and J dropped 2 bases, with 25 bases sitting between them. The germline gives CDR1 SGHNT, CDR2 YYREEE (reference sequence). The CDR3 consists of 19 residues. CDR3 loop: CASELTLTNRVPGANVLTF. The CDR3 DNA follows: TGTGCCAGCGAGCTTACACTCACGAACAGGGTCCCTGGGGCCAACGTCCTGACTTTC.

This sequence joins TRBV6-6 and TRBJ1-1, with a possible D match to TRBD1 (5 bases). CDR1 and CDR2 from the germline V gene are MNHNY and SVGAGI (reference sequence). This CDR3 is 14 amino acids long. V was shortened by 6 bases and J by 5 bases, with 16 bases between the two germline ends. The CDR3 reads CASRLGQGSTEAFF. The CDR3 DNA follows: TGTGCCAGCAGATTAGGGCAGGGTTCGACTGAAGCTTTCTTT.

The rearrangement links TRBV5-6 to TRBJ1-1; D not certain. V was clipped by 4 bases and J by 2 bases, with 12 bases between them. CDR1 and CDR2 (germline): SGHDT, YYEEEE. The CDR3 has 14 amino acids. CDR3 DNA: TGTGCCAGCAGCCGTTGGTTACTAAACACTGAAGCTTTCTTT. The encoded protein is CASSRWLLNTEAFF.

The genes are TRBV28 and TRBJ2-7; 8 nucleotides line up with TRBD1. V was pared by 2 bases and J by 3 bases, with 6 bases of the junction left unmatched. This CDR3 has 15 amino acids. Per germline, CDR1 MDHEN and CDR2 SYDVKM. The CDR3 sequence is CASSLGQGVIYEQYF. The CDR3 DNA sequence: TGTGCCAGCAGTTTAGGACAGGGAGTAATCTACGAGCAGTACTTC.

This clone has a handful of counts. CDR3 in DNA: TGTGCCAGCAGCGTAGATATGGGGATGAACACTGAAGCTTTCTTT. Amino acids: CASSVDMGMNTEAFF. The genes are TRBV9 and TRBJ1-1; D ambiguous. V lost 0 bases, J lost 0 bases, and 9 bases lay in between. This CDR3 is 15 amino acids long. The germline V gene encodes CDR1 SGDLS and CDR2 YYNGEE.

This chain joins TRBV19 and TRBJ2-7, with D maybe TRBD1 (6 bases). CDR1 is LNHDA and CDR2 is SQIVND in the germline V gene (reference sequence). The CDR3 runs 15 residues. With 5 bases removed from V and 7 bases from J, the gap between germline ends came to 21 bases. The chain's CDR3 is CASSGDQGTWGEQYF. The CDR3 coding sequence is TGTGCCAGTAGTGGTGATCAGGGGACCTGGGGGGAGCAGTACTTC.

The CDR3 here is CASRPAGNEQFF. In DNA form, the CDR3 reads TGTGCCAGCCGCCCCGCCGGCAATGAGCAGTTCTTC. This chain connects TRBV6-6 to TRBJ2-1; no clear D gene. The V end lost 8 bases, the J end lost 6 bases, and 11 bases lay between the germline ends. Germline loops: CDR1 MNHNY, CDR2 SVGAGI (reference sequence). CDR3 length: 12 amino acids.

This clone occurred a few times. The chain uses TRBV11-1 and TRBJ2-7; D may be TRBD1 (6 bases). Trimming pared 5 bases from V and 9 bases from J, leaving 11 bases between. CDR3 length: 11 amino acids. Germline V gene data show CDR1 as SGHAT and CDR2 as FQDESV (reference sequence). Written as DNA, the CDR3 is TGTGCCAGCAGCCTACAGGACAGGCAGTACTTC. This codes for CASSLQDRQYF.

This chain joins TRBV9 and TRBJ2-3; no reliable D call. The CDR3 sequence is 13 residues long. In germline, CDR1 is SGDLS, CDR2 YYNGEE. V was cut by 7 bases and J by 1 base, with 10 bases left in between. In nucleotides, the CDR3 is TGTGCCAGCGCGCCAGTCGGCACAGATACGCAGTATTTT. It codes for CASAPVGTDTQYF.

This clone was detected only a few times. The CDR3 region is CASSLITSGQVGDEQYF. CDR3 DNA sequence: TGTGCCAGCAGCTTAATTACTTCCGGGCAGGTTGGGGACGAGCAGTACTTC. The chain employs TRBV11-2 and TRBJ2-7; D ambiguous. CDR3 length: 17 residues. Germline lookup yields CDR1 SGHAT and CDR2 FQNNGV. With 2 bases removed from V and 5 bases from J, the gap between germline ends came to 22 bases.

This clone showed up just a few times. This chain uses TRBV30 with TRBJ1-1, with 7 bases that match TRBD1. Trimming cost V 3 bases and J 11 bases; bases outside gene matches: 15. The CDR3 length is 14 residues. Germline V gene lookup returns CDR1 GTSNPN and CDR2 SVGIG (reference sequence). The CDR3 bases are TGTGCCTGGAGACAGGGGAGATTCAGACTGGAGGCTTTCTTT. This sequence encodes CAWRQGRFRLEAFF.

The chain joins TRBV7-9 to TRBJ2-2; perhaps TRBD1 as D (5 bases). CDR1 SEHNR and CDR2 FQNEAQ come from the germline V gene (reference sequence). The CDR3 runs to 12 residues. Trimming cost V 5 bases and J 8 bases, with 9 bases left between them. The CDR3 DNA follows: TGTGCCAGCAGCCCGCAGGGAGGGGAGCTGTTTTTT. Encoded protein: CASSPQGGELFF.

This clone was seen only once. The chain carries TRBV5-1 and TRBJ1-3; 10 bases are shared with TRBD1. Germline trimming cut 3 bases from V and 6 bases from J; bases unmatched to any gene: 3. Germline CDR1 SGHRS, CDR2 YFSETQ. The length of the CDR3 is 14 residues. For the CDR3, the DNA is TGCGCCAGCAGCTCAGGGACAGGGGCAAACACCATATATTTT. Encoded protein: CASSSGTGANTIYF.

The V and J genes are TRBV30 and TRBJ2-7; D unresolved. CDR1 and CDR2 (germline): GTSNPN, SVGIG (reference sequence). The CDR3 loop spans 13 amino acids. V was cut by 2 bases and J by 0 bases, with 8 bases left in between. The CDR3 reads CAWSRQVSYEQYF. CDR3 nucleotides: TGTGCCTGGAGTCGGCAGGTCTCCTACGAGCAGTACTTC.

The CDR3 DNA follows: TGTGCCAGCAGCTCCCCGGCAGGGACTGGAAACACCATATATTTT. Encoded protein: CASSSPAGTGNTIYF. This chain uses TRBV7-6 with TRBJ1-3; weak D call: TRBD1 (5 bases). Trimming pared 4 bases from V and 2 bases from J, leaving 12 bases between. CDR3 length: 15 residues. Germline V CDR1 and CDR2: SGHVS, FNYEAQ.